This T cell receptor (beta chain) comes out of a study of blood T cell repertoires in COVID-19. In the authors' methods: Amplification with reference gene primers provided the estimates of nucleated cell counts. Assay used: immunoSEQ multiplex PCR; TCRdb lists only in-frame clones, some missing. Clone size and the V and J calls come from that table; the DNA yielded D and trimming. Among 84,000 or so clones listed, around 82% were seen once. The specimen sequenced was peripheral blood. The sequence came from an elderly man with active or convalescent COVID-19.

Here the CDR3 DNA reads TGTGCCAGCCGGGGACTAGCGGGGGGTAATGAGCAGTTCTTC. It yields the protein CASRGLAGGNEQFF. The chain has TRBV2 and TRBJ2-1; 15 nucleotides line up with TRBD2. Germline assignment: CDR1 SNHLY and CDR2 FYNNEI. V lost 8 bases and J lost 7; bases outside the gene matches: 3. The CDR3 loop spans 14 amino acids.